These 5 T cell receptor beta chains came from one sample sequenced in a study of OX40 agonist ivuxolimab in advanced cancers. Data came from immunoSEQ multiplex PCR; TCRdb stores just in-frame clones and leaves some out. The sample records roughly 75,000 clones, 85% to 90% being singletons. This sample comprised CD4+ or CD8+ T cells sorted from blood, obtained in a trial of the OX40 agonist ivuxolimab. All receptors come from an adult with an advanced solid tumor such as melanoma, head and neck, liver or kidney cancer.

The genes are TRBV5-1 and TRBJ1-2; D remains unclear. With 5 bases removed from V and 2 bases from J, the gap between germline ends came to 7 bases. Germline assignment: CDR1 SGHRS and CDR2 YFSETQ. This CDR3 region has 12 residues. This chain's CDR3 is CASREGNYGYTF. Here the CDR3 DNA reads TGCGCCAGCAGAGAGGGAAACTATGGCTACACCTTC.

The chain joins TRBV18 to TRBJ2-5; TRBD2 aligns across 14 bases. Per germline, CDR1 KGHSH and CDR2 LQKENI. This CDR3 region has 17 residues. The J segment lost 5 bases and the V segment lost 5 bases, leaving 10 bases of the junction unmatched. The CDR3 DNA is TGTGCCAGCTCATCTCCGGGACTAGCGGGAGTTCTGGAGACCCAGTACTTC. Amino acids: CASSSPGLAGVLETQYF. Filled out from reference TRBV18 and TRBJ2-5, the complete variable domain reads NAGVMQNPRHLVRRRGQEARLRCSPMKGHSHVYWYRQLPEEGLKFMVYLQKENIIDESGMPKERFSAEFPKEGPSILRIQQVVRGDSAAYFCASSSPGLAGVLETQYFGPGTRLLVL.

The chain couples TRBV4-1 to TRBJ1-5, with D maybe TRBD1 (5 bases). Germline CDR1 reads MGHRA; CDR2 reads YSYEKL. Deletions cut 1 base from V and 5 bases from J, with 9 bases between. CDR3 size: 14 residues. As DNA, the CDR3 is TGCGCCAGCAGCCAAGCGGACAAGGATCAGCCCCAGCATTTT. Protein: CASSQADKDQPQHF.

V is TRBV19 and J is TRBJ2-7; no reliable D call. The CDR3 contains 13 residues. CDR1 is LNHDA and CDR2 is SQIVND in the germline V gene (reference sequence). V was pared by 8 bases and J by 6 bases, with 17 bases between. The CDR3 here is CASGGVTSGEQYF. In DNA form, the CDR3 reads TGTGCCAGTGGTGGCGTTACATCGGGCGAGCAGTACTTC.

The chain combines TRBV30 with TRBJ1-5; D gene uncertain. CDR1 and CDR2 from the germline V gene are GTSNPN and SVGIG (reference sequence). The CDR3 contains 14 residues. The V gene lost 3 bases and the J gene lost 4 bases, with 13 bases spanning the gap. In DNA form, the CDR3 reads TGTGCCTGGAGCTTAGGCAGAGTAAATCAGCCCCAGCATTTT. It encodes CAWSLGRVNQPQHF.